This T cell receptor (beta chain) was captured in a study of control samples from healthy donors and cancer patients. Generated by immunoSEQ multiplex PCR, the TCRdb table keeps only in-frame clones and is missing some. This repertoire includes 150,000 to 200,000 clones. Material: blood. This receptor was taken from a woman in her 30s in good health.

In DNA form, the CDR3 reads TGTGCCAGCAGTGAGTCTGTTAATGAGCAGTTCTTC. Protein sequence: CASSESVNEQFF. The genes are TRBV2 and TRBJ2-1; the D is unclear. Trimming took 3 bases from V and 7 from J, leaving 7 bases between them. The germline CDR1 and CDR2 sequences are SNHLY and FYNNEI. CDR3 size: 12 residues.